This TCR beta chain was identified during a study of T cell responses to AZD1222 COVID-19 vaccine. Sequenced by immunoSEQ multiplex PCR; TCRdb stores in-frame clones only, minus some. The sample consists of tens of thousands of clones, roughly nine tenths of them appearing once. This CDR3 is built from 14 residues. Germline V gives CDR1 MNHNS, CDR2 SASEGT. The V and J ends lost 1 base and 7 bases, in that order; junction bases with no gene match: 0. V usage is TRBV6-1 and J usage is TRBJ1-6; 8 bases are shared with TRBD1. This clonotype was obtained from an adult who received the AZD1222 COVID-19 vaccine. The sample here was peripheral blood, taken 28 days after the second AZD1222 dose. CDR3 DNA sequence: TGTGCCAGCAGTGAAGGACAGGGGAATTCACCCCTCCACTTT. It codes for CASSEGQGNSPLHF.